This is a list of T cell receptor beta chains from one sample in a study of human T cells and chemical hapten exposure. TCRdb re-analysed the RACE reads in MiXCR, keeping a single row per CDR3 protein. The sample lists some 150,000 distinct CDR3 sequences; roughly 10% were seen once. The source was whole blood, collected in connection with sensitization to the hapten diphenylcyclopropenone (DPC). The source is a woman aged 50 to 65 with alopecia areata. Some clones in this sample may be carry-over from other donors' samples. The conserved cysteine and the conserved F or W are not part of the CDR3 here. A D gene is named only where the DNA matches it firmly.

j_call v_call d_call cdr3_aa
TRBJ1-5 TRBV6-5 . ASSPRSGLGNQPQH
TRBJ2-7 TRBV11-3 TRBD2 ASSFPTGTRPTGGSVLEQY
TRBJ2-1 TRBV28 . ASSLPSEQF
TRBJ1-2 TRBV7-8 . ASSLPGNYGYT
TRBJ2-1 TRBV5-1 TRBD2 ASSLAAGVENEQF
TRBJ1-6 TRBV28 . ASRPPVGNSPLH
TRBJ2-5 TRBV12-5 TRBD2 ASGLSGVETQY
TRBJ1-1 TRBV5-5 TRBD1 ASSLRTGKNTEAF
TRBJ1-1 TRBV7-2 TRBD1 ASLKDRRRTEAF
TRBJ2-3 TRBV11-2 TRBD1 ASSWDRGKADTQY
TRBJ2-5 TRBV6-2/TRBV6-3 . ASSSWGGLRETQY
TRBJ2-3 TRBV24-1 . ATSDSAFGGGADTQY
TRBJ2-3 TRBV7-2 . ASSSGLSSTDTQY
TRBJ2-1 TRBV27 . ASSLEAPGWGEQF